These T cell receptor beta chains were read from a single sample in a study of CDR3 diversity in severe acne. TCRdb processed the PCR reads anew with MiXCR; each CDR3 protein has one entry. The data show 65,000 to 95,000 distinct CDR3 sequences, roughly 51% seen once. Source material: blood. These receptor sequences come from a male donor in good health, without acne. Each CDR3 is given with its conserved first and last residue. D genes are given only for firm matches. Size is stated for part of the rows, as once, few or many counts, or as a class when the clone is expanded.

15	TRBV24-1	NA	TRBJ2-1	TRBD2	TGTACCACTAGTCCTGACAGCGGGGCGAACAATGAGCAGTTCTTC	CTTSPDSGANNEQFF
14	TRBV29-1	NA	TRBJ2-7	TRBD2	TGCAGCGTTGTGACTAGCGGGGGGGCTTACGAGCAGTACTTC	CSVVTSGGAYEQYF
14	TRBV19	many	TRBJ1-2	NA	TGTGCCAGTAGTATAGCGGGCGATATGTATGGCTACACCTTC	CASSIAGDMYGYTF
13	TRBV7-7	NA	TRBJ2-2	NA	TGTGCCAGCAGCTTAGTCGGTAGCGGGGAGCTGTTTTTT	CASSLVGSGELFF
13	TRBV12-3/TRBV12-4	NA	TRBJ2-5	NA	TGTGCCAGCAGTATCCCGGCCGAGGAGACCCAGTACTTC	CASSIPAEETQYF
14	TRBV10-3	NA	TRBJ2-7	NA	TGTGCCATCAGTGGCTTGAGGGAGCGGAACGAGCAGTACTTC	CAISGLRERNEQYF
15	TRBV3-1	NA	TRBJ2-2	NA	TGTGCCAGCAGCCAAGGCGGAGGAGAGACCGGGGAGCTGTTTTTT	CASSQGGGETGELFF
12	TRBV7-3	NA	TRBJ2-5	NA	TGTGCCAGCAGCATGCAGGGGGAGGCCCAGTACTTC	CASSMQGEAQYF
14	TRBV7-9	NA	TRBJ2-7	NA	TGTGCCAGCAGCTTAGTCAGGGGGACTTACGAGCAGTACTTC	CASSLVRGTYEQYF
13	TRBV24-1	medium-sized	TRBJ1-1	NA	TGTGCCACCAGTGATCCGTGGAACACTGAAGCTTTCTTT	CATSDPWNTEAFF
15	TRBV7-9	NA	TRBJ2-7	TRBD1	TGTGCCAGCAGCTGGGACCGGGACAGGGGCTACGAGCAGTACTTC	CASSWDRDRGYEQYF
10	TRBV29-1	few	TRBJ2-3	NA	TGCAGCGTTGCCACCGGTACGCAGTATTTT	CSVATGTQYF
13	TRBV10-1	NA	TRBJ2-7	NA	TGCGCCAGCAGCTCCCAGGGTCTAGGGGAGCAGTACTTC	CASSSQGLGEQYF
15	TRBV18	many	TRBJ2-1	TRBD1	TGTGCCAGCTCACCTCGGGACAGGGGAGGCGATGAGCAGTTCTTC	CASSPRDRGGDEQFF
15	TRBV7-9	NA	TRBJ2-7	NA	TGTGCCAGCAGCTTAGCGGTACAAAACTCCTACGAGCAGTACTTC	CASSLAVQNSYEQYF
15	TRBV3-1	many	TRBJ2-7	NA	TGTGCCAGCAGCCAAGATCCTGGGACCTCCTACGAGCAGTACTTC	CASSQDPGTSYEQYF
12	TRBV7-2	NA	TRBJ2-7	NA	TGTGCCAGCAGCTGGGACACCTACGAGCAGTACTTC	CASSWDTYEQYF
13	TRBV2	NA	TRBJ1-5	NA	TGTGCCAGCAGTGAGGCAAGGGGTCAGCCCCAGCATTTT	CASSEARGQPQHF
13	TRBV27	NA	TRBJ1-4	NA	TGTGCCACCGGAAAGGGGAATAGCGAAAAACTGTTTTTT	CATGKGNSEKLFF
12	TRBV5-4	NA	TRBJ2-7	TRBD2	TGTGCCAGCCGGGGGGGTTCCTACGAGCAGTACTTC	CASRGGSYEQYF
13	TRBV29-1	many	TRBJ1-1	TRBD1	TGCAGCGGTGCACAGGGGACGTACACTGAAGCTTTCTTT	CSGAQGTYTEAFF
11	TRBV29-1	NA	TRBJ1-2	NA	TGCAGCGTTGATTCAGGGGATGGCTACACCTTC	CSVDSGDGYTF
15	TRBV12-3/TRBV12-4	many	TRBJ2-1	TRBD2	TGTGCCAGCAGTTCCGGGACTAAGTCCTACAATGAGCAGTTCTTC	CASSSGTKSYNEQFF
15	TRBV9	many	TRBJ2-3	NA	TGTGCCAGCAGCGTAGGTCCCACCAGCACAGATACGCAGTATTTT	CASSVGPTSTDTQYF
16	TRBV2	NA	TRBJ1-5	TRBD1	TGTGCCAGCAGGCTGCCACAGGGGGCGGGCAATCAGCCCCAGCATTTT	CASRLPQGAGNQPQHF
12	TRBV7-6	many	TRBJ2-3	NA	TGTGCCAGCAGCCCTTACGCAGATACGCAGTATTTT	CASSPYADTQYF